This entry describes one T cell receptor (beta chain). The data were taken from a study of blood T cell repertoires in COVID-19. Study information: In each case, the material was cDNA or gDNA derived from T cells, B-cell-depleted T cells, or PBMCs.

The ends lost 4 bases at V and 3 bases at J; junction bases unmatched: 1. This CDR3 has 14 amino acids. Germline assignment: CDR1 MDHEN and CDR2 SYDVKM. Assay: immunoSEQ multiplex PCR; the TCRdb copy retains only in-frame clones and omits some. Here the sample spans over 25,000 clones, about 91% being singletons. The sample taken for sequencing was peripheral blood. This sequence joins TRBV28 and TRBJ1-1, with 11 positions matching TRBD1. This receptor was obtained from a human donor with active COVID-19. The donor label of this sample is uncertain. CDR3 loop: CASSSGQGDTEAFF. Written as DNA, the CDR3 is TGTGCCAGCAGTTCGGGACAGGGGGACACTGAAGCTTTCTTT.